This TCR beta chain was documented in a study of cytomegalovirus exposure and HLA in healthy donors. Findings of the study overall: Other equally common chains were less clonally expanded than HLA-associated TCR beta chains, a later analysis showed.

V was trimmed by 2 bases and J by 3 bases, leaving 8 bases between them. The V gene's germline CDR1 is GTSNPN and CDR2 SVGIG (reference sequence). The CDR3 has 13 residues. Healthy donors of bone marrow made up the group. A note on this clone: What it binds is unknown.

The PCR contained 60 Vbeta and 13 Jbeta primers. Clones were sequenced by immunoSEQ multiplex PCR, and TCRdb holds only the in-frame ones, with some missing. The profile shows roughly 140,000 clones, 79% of them singletons. The chain employs TRBV30 and TRBJ1-5; unclear D gene. The origin of this receptor is a woman between 40 and 55 years old in good health and CMV-seropositive. Sequenced input: PBMCs. The CDR3 loop reads CAWSTQANQPQHF. The CDR3 DNA sequence: TGTGCCTGGAGTACCCAGGCCAATCAGCCCCAGCATTTT.